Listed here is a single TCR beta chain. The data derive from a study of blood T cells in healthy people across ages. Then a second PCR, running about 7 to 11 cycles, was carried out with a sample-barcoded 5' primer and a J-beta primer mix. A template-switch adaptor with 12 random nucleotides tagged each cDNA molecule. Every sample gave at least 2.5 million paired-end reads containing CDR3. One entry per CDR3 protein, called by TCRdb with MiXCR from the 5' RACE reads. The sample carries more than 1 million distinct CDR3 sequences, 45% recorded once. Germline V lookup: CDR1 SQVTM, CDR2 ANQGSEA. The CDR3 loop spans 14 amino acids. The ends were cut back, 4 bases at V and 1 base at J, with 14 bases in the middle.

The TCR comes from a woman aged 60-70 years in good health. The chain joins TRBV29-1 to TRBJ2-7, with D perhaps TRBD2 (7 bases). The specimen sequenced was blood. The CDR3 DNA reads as TGCAGCGTTGCGGGGGGCGGGGAGTCCTACGAGCAGTACTTC. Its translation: CSVAGGGESYEQYF.